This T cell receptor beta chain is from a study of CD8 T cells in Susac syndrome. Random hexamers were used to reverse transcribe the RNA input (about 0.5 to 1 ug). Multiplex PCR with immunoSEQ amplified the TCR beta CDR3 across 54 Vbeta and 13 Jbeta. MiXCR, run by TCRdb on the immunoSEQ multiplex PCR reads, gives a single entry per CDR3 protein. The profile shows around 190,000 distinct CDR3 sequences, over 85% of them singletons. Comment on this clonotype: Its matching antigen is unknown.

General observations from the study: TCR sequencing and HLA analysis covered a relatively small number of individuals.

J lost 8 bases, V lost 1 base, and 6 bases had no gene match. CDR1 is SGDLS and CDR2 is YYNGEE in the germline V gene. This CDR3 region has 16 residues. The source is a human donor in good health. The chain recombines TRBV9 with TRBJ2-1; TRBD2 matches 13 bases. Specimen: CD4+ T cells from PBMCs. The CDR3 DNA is TGTGCCAGCAGCGTATCTGGGACTAGCGGGATCTATGAGCAGTTCTTC. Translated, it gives CASSVSGTSGIYEQFF. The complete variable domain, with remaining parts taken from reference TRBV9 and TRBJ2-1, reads DSGVTQTPKHLITATGQRVTLRCSPRSGDLSVYWYQQSLDQGLQFLIQYYNGEERAKGNILERFSAQQFPDLHSELNLSSLELGDSALYFCASSVSGTSGIYEQFFGPGTRLTVL.